Each of the 20 T cell receptor beta chains below was sequenced from the same sample in a study of tissue T cells after allogeneic stem cell transplantation. Assay: immunoSEQ multiplex PCR; the TCRdb copy retains only in-frame clones and omits some. This sample has some 19,000 clones, with approximately 70% found just once. The source material was blood. Source of these receptors: a female BALB/c mouse in good health. For this mouse line, the MHC haplotype is H2-d.

With respect to this clone: Gene names are mouse gene names. The CDR3 DNA, read in part, is TGTGCCAGCGGTGATGGGAGGGCCCGGGGAAATACGCTCTAT. Translated: CASGDGRARGNTLY. The full CDR3 protein reads CASGDGRARGNTLYF. The chain uses TRBV13-2 and TRBJ1-3; no clear D. The CDR3 extends 1 residue past the end of the read, so its final part is completed from the germline J gene. Looked up from germline, CDR1 is NNHNN and CDR2 is SYGAGS (reference sequence). The CDR3 covers 15 residues. V was shortened by 0 bases and J by 4 bases, with 11 bases between the two germline ends.

This clone was recorded once. Here the gene names and germline are mouse. The CDR3 extends 1 residue past the end of the read, so its final part is completed from the germline J gene. The chain couples TRBV13-1 to TRBJ2-2; perhaps D is TRBD1 or TRBD2 (6 bases each). The V and J ends lost 2 bases and 4 bases respectively, with 12 bases between them. This CDR3 has 15 amino acids. Germline assignment: CDR1 NSHNY and CDR2 SYGAGN. Here the CDR3 reads CASSEPGAGTGQLYF. The part of the CDR3 DNA that was read is TGTGCCAGCAGTGAACCGGGGGCCGGCACCGGGCAGCTCTAC.

Points on this clone: Gene labels here are mouse ones. The read is 1 residue too short to cover the CDR3 end, so that end is filled in from the germline J gene. The V and J genes are TRBV14 and TRBJ1-1; D gene unclear. Trimming shortened V by 2 bases and J by 2 bases, and 7 bases separated the two germline ends. The length of the CDR3 is 13 residues. Germline V gene lookup returns CDR1 SGHDT and CDR2 FRDEAV. Partial CDR3 DNA: TGTGCCAGCAGTTTATCCACCAACACAGAAGTCTTC. This translates into CASSLSTNTEVF. Given in full, the CDR3 is CASSLSTNTEVFF.

About this clone: Gene names denote mouse genes. The CDR3 end falls 1 residue outside the read, so it is completed with the germline J gene. This chain joins TRBV13-1 and TRBJ2-3; 12 bases match TRBD2. From germline, CDR1 is NSHNY and CDR2 SYGAGN. Trimming took 3 bases from V and 0 from J; bases not matched to a gene: 8. The CDR3 covers 18 residues. This CDR3 reads CASSAGDWGEPSAETLYF. The sequenced CDR3 bases are TGTGCCAGCAGTGCCGGGGACTGGGGGGAACCTAGTGCAGAAACGCTGTAT.

This clone was seen once. Genes and germline come from the mouse. The read is 1 residue too short to cover the CDR3 end, so that end is filled in from the germline J gene. This chain uses TRBV2 with TRBJ1-4; 7 bases fit TRBD1. CDR1 and CDR2 from the germline V gene are LGHNA and YSYQKL. The J segment lost 0 bases and the V segment lost 0 bases, leaving 4 bases of the junction unmatched. The CDR3 has 17 amino acids. The CDR3 DNA, read in part, is TGTGCCAGCAGCCAAGACAGGGGGAGTTTTTCCAACGAAAGATTATTT. Its protein is CASSQDRGSFSNERLF. The entire CDR3 protein is CASSQDRGSFSNERLFF.

Remarks on this clone: All gene names here are mouse names. The read ends 1 residue shy of where the CDR3 ends; the end is completed using the germline J gene. The chain links TRBV13-2 to TRBJ2-1; 9 bases are a match to TRBD2. This CDR3 contains 15 residues. The V segment lost 3 bases and the J segment 6 bases; nucleotides outside the gene matches: 7. The V gene's germline CDR1 is NNHNN and CDR2 SYGAGS (reference sequence). This chain's CDR3 is CASGVAGGVIAEQFF. Partial CDR3 DNA: TGTGCCAGCGGTGTTGCTGGGGGGGTGATTGCTGAGCAGTTC.

Turning to this clone: Gene labels here are mouse ones. Coverage ceases 1 residue before the CDR3 finishes, and the germline J gene fills in the end. The chain combines TRBV2 with TRBJ2-4; the match to TRBD2 covers 8 bases. Germline trimming cut 1 base from V and 0 bases from J; bases unmatched to any gene: 3. The CDR3 extends over 16 amino acids. Germline CDR1 and CDR2: LGHNA and YSYQKL. The CDR3 loop is CASSQVGGASQNTLYF. The sequenced part of the CDR3 DNA is TGTGCCAGCAGCCAAGTCGGGGGGGCTAGTCAAAACACCTTGTAC.

This clone was detected a few times. Here the gene names and germline are mouse. The read gets to within 1 residue of the CDR3 end, and the germline J gene fills in the rest. This sequence joins TRBV13-2 and TRBJ2-1, with a possible D match to TRBD2 (5 bases). Per the germline V gene, CDR1 is NNHNN and CDR2 is SYGAGS (reference sequence). Trimming cost V 2 bases and J 2 bases, with 8 bases left between them. There are 14 residues in the CDR3. Incomplete CDR3 DNA: TGTGCCAGCGGTGAAAAACTGGACTATGCTGAGCAGTTC. It is translated as CASGEKLDYAEQF. The whole CDR3 sequence is CASGEKLDYAEQFF.

Concerning this clone itself: Germline and genes: mouse. The read terminates 1 residue before the CDR3 end, so the remaining end is supplied by the germline J gene. The chain has TRBV13-2 and TRBJ2-1, with 7 bases fitting TRBD2. This CDR3 is 16 amino acids long. Germline CDR1 is NNHNN and CDR2 is SYGAGS (reference sequence). V gave up 0 bases and J gave up 0 bases; unmatched junction bases: 3. Here the CDR3 reads CASGDAPGGNYAEQFF. The part of the CDR3 DNA that was read is TGTGCCAGCGGTGATGCTCCTGGGGGTAACTATGCTGAGCAGTTC.

A few counts support this clone. Gene names denote mouse genes. The CDR3 DNA, read in part, is TGCACCTGCAGTGGGGACGGATATGAACAGTAC. Protein product: CTCSGDGYEQY. The full CDR3 reads CTCSGDGYEQYF. The chain has TRBV1 and TRBJ2-7; tentatively, D is TRBD1 or TRBD2 (5 bases each). Sequencing ends 1 residue short of the CDR3 end; the germline J gene provides the rest. V was clipped by 4 bases and J by 4 bases, with 8 bases between them. This CDR3 contains 12 residues. Germline lookup yields CDR1 NSQYPW and CDR2 LRSPGD (reference sequence).

Concerning this clone itself: The gene symbols are mouse symbols. The CDR3 extends 1 residue past the end of the read, so its final part is completed from the germline J gene. The chain recombines TRBV13-2 with TRBJ2-1, with 11 bases fitting TRBD1. Germline V gene lookup returns CDR1 NNHNN and CDR2 SYGAGS (reference sequence). This CDR3 spans 15 amino acids. V gave up 0 bases and J gave up 4 bases; unmatched junction bases: 0. CDR3 DNA (partial): TGTGCCAGCGGTGATGGGGACAGGGGGTATGCTGAGCAGTTC. It yields the protein CASGDGDRGYAEQF. The whole CDR3 sequence is CASGDGDRGYAEQFF.

About this clone itself: Here the gene names and germline are mouse. The observed sequence ends 1 residue before the CDR3 terminus, with the missing tail filled in from the germline J gene. V gene TRBV5 combines with J gene TRBJ2-1; D perhaps matches TRBD1 (5 bases). The CDR3 extends over 16 amino acids. Trimming left V 2 bases short and J 2 bases short, with 13 bases between. Germline CDR1 reads LGHNA; CDR2 reads YNLKQL (reference sequence). The CDR3 region is CASSQRVGEDYAEQFF. The sequenced CDR3 bases are TGTGCCAGCAGCCAAAGAGTAGGGGAGGACTATGCTGAGCAGTTC.

As regards this clone: The genes are named according to mouse. Read sequence stops 1 residue before the CDR3 end, and the germline J gene provides the missing end. The J gene is TRBJ2-5, the V gene TRBV13-3, with D uncertain. The CDR3 covers 15 residues. Per germline, CDR1 NNHDY and CDR2 SYVADS. V gave up 0 bases and J gave up 0 bases, with 8 bases separating them. The CDR3 loop is CASSDGGFNQDTQYF. The covered CDR3 bases are TGTGCCAGCAGTGATGGCGGCTTTAACCAAGACACCCAGTAC.

Comment on this clone: Mouse gene names and germline throughout. With the read ending 1 residue before the CDR3 end, the germline J gene is used to fill in that end. The chain links TRBV4 to TRBJ2-5, with D possibly matching TRBD2 (5 bases). Trimming removed 3 bases from V and 0 bases from J, with 10 bases in between. The CDR3 totals 15 residues. Germline V lookup: CDR1 LGHDT, CDR2 YNNKQL (reference sequence). This chain's CDR3 is CASSYSWENQDTQYF. Incomplete CDR3 DNA: TGTGCCAGCAGCTACTCCTGGGAGAACCAAGACACCCAGTAC.

About this clone: Germline and genes here are mouse. The CDR3 goes on 1 residue after the read ends, and that part is filled in from the germline J gene. V is TRBV2 and J is TRBJ2-3; possible D gene TRBD2, 7 bases. The CDR3 covers 14 residues. From germline, CDR1 is LGHNA and CDR2 YSYQKL. The V end was cut by 5 bases, the J end by 1 base, with 10 bases between. CDR3 DNA (partial): TGTGCCAGCAGCGGGGGGCGGGGTGCAGAAACGCTGTAT. The encoded protein is CASSGGRGAETLY. The entire CDR3 is CASSGGRGAETLYF.

A word on this clone: Here the gene names and germline are mouse. The read gets to within 1 residue of the CDR3 end, and the germline J gene fills in the rest. This chain connects TRBV1 to TRBJ2-1, with 8 bases fitting TRBD2. This CDR3 comprises 16 residues. The V gene end was trimmed by 0 bases and the J gene end by 0 bases; junction bases not matched to a gene: 1. Germline V gives CDR1 NSQYPW, CDR2 LRSPGD (reference sequence). The CDR3 spells CTCSADWGVNYAEQFF. Partial CDR3 DNA: TGCACCTGCAGTGCAGACTGGGGGGTTAACTATGCTGAGCAGTTC.

As to this clone: All gene names here are mouse names. The read falls 1 residue short of the CDR3 end, and the missing part is taken from the germline J gene. The genes are TRBV5 and TRBJ2-3, with 8 bases lining up with TRBD1. Germline CDR1 is LGHNA and CDR2 is YNLKQL (reference sequence). V shed 4 bases, J shed 0 bases, and the junction held 3 bases outside the gene matches. The CDR3 is 15 amino acids. This CDR3 reads CASSPRDRSAETLYF. CDR3 DNA (partial): TGTGCCAGCAGCCCCCGGGACAGGAGTGCAGAAACGCTGTAT.

This clone has a handful of counts. Genes here carry mouse names. The read halts 1 residue ahead of the CDR3 end, with the missing end drawn from the germline J gene. V and J are TRBV13-2 and TRBJ1-4; 10 positions match TRBD1. Trimming at V came to 5 bases and at J to 2 bases, leaving 0 bases not matched to a gene. Germline CDR1 reads NNHNN; CDR2 reads SYGAGS (reference sequence). The CDR3 runs 14 residues. The CDR3 protein is CASGGQGSNERLFF. The part of the CDR3 DNA that was read is TGTGCCAGCGGGGGACAGGGGTCCAACGAAAGATTATTT.

Concerning this clone: All gene names here are mouse names. The CDR3 is cut off 1 residue early in the read; its end comes from the germline J gene. The chain couples TRBV19 to TRBJ2-2, with a possible D match to TRBD1 (6 bases). The CDR3 extends over 14 amino acids. The germline V and J ends were trimmed by 6 bases and 4 bases, with 13 bases remaining between them. The V gene's germline CDR1 is FNHDT and CDR2 SITEND (reference sequence). CDR3 bases read: TGTGCCAGCACCCGGAACAGGGCCACCGGGCAGCTCTAC. Protein sequence: CASTRNRATGQLY. The whole CDR3 protein is CASTRNRATGQLYF.

Comment on this clone: All gene names here are mouse names. The CDR3 end lies 1 residue beyond the end of the read and is filled in from the germline J gene. The chain combines TRBV13-3 with TRBJ2-1; possibly TRBD1 for D (6 bases). This CDR3 has 13 residues. V shed 7 bases and J shed 0 bases, with 8 bases lying between them. The germline V gene has CDR1 NNHDY and CDR2 SYVADS. The CDR3 sequence is CASGDNNYAEQFF. The sequenced CDR3 bases are TGTGCCAGCGGGGACAATAACTATGCTGAGCAGTTC.